This T cell receptor beta chain was found in a study of shared clonotypes between healthy human individuals. Study observations and caveats: Clonotypes not shared had lower generation probabilities than those common to all four donors.

Notes on this clone: Its antigen is not identified.

The repertoire was sequenced with immunoSEQ multiplex PCR; TCRdb's copy has only in-frame clones and lacks some. Counted here are about 1.5 million clones, 95% to 99% occurring once; the ten biggest clones make up around 0.45%. This CDR3 is built from 16 residues. Germline V CDR1 and CDR2: SGHKS, YYEKEE (reference sequence). V shed 9 bases and J 9 bases; nucleotides not matched to a gene: 20. The source is a man aged 25-40 years in good health. The specimen sequenced was naive CD4+ T cells sorted from blood. This sample's subset: CD45RA+ positively selected. This chain uses TRBV5-5 with TRBJ2-1, with 8 bases that match TRBD2. Here the CDR3 DNA reads TGTGCCACCCACGGGAGCGGGAGTTTCCTAGTCGGTGAGCAGTTCTTC. Translation: CATHGSGSFLVGEQFF. The full variable domain, its missing parts supplied by reference TRBV5-5 and TRBJ2-1, is DAGVTQSPTHLIKTRGQQVTLRCSPISGHKSVSWYQQVLGQGPQFIFQYYEKEERGRGNFPDRFSARQFPNYSSELNVNALLLGDSALYLCATHGSGSFLVGEQFFGPGTRLTVL.